The sequence of this TCR beta chain was determined in a study of tumor-infiltrating lymphocytes in oesophageal squamous cell carcinoma. Note on this clonotype: This may come from a read error, since a much larger clone is one base off.

TCRdb independently ran MiXCR on the PCR reads; one entry per CDR3 protein. The data show just under 20,000 distinct CDR3 sequences, more than 35% seen once. The CDR3 is made up of 15 amino acids. CDR1 is SGHAT, CDR2 FQNNGV, per germline. V shed 0 bases and J shed 11 bases, with 19 bases lying between them. V usage is TRBV11-2 and J usage is TRBJ2-5; D not certain. The sequence was obtained from a male donor with esophageal squamous cell carcinoma. Specimen: esophageal tumor tissue. CDR3 DNA sequence: TGTGCCAGCAGCTTAGATCTTGGAGCTACGAATGAGCAGTACTTC. Translating gives CASSLDLGATNEQYF.